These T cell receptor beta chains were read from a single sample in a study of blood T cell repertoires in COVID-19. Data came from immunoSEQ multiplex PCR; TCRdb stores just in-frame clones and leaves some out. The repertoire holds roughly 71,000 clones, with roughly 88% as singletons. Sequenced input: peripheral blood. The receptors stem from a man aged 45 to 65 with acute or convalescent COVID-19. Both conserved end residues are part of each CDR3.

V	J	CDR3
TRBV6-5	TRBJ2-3	CATIGRFTDTQYF
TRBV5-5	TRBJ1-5	CASSLRGIQPQHF
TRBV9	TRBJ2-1	CASSVATGGYNEQFF
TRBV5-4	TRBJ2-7	CASSLPALGAYKYYEQYF
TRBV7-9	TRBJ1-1	CASSPSGGGAGTEAFF
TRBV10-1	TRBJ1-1	CASSESGGSDTEAFF
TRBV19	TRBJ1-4	CASSIWGQGVVSNEKLFF
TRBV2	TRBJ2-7	CASRWDSIYEQYF
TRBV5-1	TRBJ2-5	CASSLAGQGGQETQYF
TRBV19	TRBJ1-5	CASSSGQGVRQPQHF
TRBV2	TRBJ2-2	CASSESGARTGELFF
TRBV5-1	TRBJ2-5	CASSLSGGETQYF
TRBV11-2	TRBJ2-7	CASSLALGHNYYEQYF
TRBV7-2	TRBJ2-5	CASSQTRETQYF
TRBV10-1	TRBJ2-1	CASSAGGGGLDEQFF
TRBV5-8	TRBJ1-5	CASSLTGNQPQHF
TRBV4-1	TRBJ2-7	CASSQGTGTYEQYF
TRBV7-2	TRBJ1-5	CASRGQGGQPQHF
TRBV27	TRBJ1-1	CASSFLGENTEAFF
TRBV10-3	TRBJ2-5	CAISEISGTYQETQYF
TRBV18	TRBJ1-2	CASSEKGYTF
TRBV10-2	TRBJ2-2	CASTPPETGGTGELFF
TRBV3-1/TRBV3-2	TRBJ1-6	CASSQKQGNSPLHF
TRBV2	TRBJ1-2	CASNPRANYGYTF
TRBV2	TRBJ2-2	CARGGGAVTGELFF
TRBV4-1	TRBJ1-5	CASSQGQGVGPYNNQPQHF
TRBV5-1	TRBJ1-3	CASSLVGSGNTIYF
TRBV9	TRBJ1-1	CASSVAGDTEAFF
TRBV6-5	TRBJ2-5	CASRTSGGYQETQYF
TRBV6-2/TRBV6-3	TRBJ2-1	CASSRNIRGSYNEQFF
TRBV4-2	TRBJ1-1	CASSQDPNSNTEAFF
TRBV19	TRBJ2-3	CASSIGGRGDTQYF
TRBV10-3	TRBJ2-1	CAIRDTGTHTFNEQFF
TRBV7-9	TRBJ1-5	CASNLTIQGSPDQPQHF
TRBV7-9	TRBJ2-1	CASSAQGVGGWYNEQFF
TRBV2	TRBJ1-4	CATSKRDNEKLFF
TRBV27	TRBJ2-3	CASSLERGGVTDTQYF
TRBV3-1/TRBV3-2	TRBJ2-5	CASSQVKQQGIETQYF
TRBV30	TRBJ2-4	CAWMGQGANIQYF
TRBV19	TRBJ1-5	CASNNPRGGLSNQPQHF